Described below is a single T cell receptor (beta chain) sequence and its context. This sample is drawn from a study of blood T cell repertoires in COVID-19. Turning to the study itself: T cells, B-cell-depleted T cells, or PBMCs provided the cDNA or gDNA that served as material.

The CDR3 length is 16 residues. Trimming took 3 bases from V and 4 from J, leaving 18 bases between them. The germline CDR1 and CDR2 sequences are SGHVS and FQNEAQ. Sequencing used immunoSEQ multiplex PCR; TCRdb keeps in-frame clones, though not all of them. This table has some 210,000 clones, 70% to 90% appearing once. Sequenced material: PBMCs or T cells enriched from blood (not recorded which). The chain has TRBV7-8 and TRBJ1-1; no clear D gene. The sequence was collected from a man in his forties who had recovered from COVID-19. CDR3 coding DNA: TGTGCCAGCAGCTTTAAGCAAAGTCTTCGCGGCACTGAAGCTTTCTTT. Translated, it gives CASSFKQSLRGTEAFF.